These 27 T cell receptor beta chains were sequenced from one sample in a study of T-cell reconstitution after alpha-beta-depleted transplantation in children. The TCRbeta library was prepared with unique molecular identifiers. TCRdb fed the PCR reads into MiXCR, producing one record per CDR3 protein. This table holds about 980,000 distinct CDR3 sequences, roughly 31% found once. Here the sequenced sample was PBMCs, mostly from graft donor cells, taken 360 days after TCRalphabeta/CD19-depleted stem cell transplant. The source of these receptors is a boy less than two years old who had a stem cell transplant for SCID, so the T cells may come from the graft donor.

This clonotype was seen many times. This rearrangement joins TRBV6-1 to TRBJ2-1; 10 positions agree with TRBD2. The V gene end was trimmed by 6 bases and the J gene end by 5 bases; junction bases not matched to a gene: 10. CDR3 size: 16 residues. Germline V gives CDR1 MNHNS, CDR2 SASEGT. As DNA, the CDR3 is TGTGCCAGCAGGGCCCTAGCGGGGGCCACACACAATGAGCAGTTCTTC. Translated, it gives CASRALAGATHNEQFF.

This clonotype appeared a few times. DNA of the CDR3: TGTGCCAGCAGCTTCTGGGTGTCGAGCACAGATACGCAGTATTTT. This codes for CASSFWVSSTDTQYF. The V and J genes are TRBV7-2 and TRBJ2-3; D is undetermined. Trimming took 3 bases from V and 0 from J, leaving 10 bases between them. This CDR3 is built from 15 residues. Looked up from germline, CDR1 is SGHTA and CDR2 is FQGNSA. The variable domain in full, with the rest retrieved from reference TRBV7-2 and TRBJ2-3, is GAGVSQSPSNKVTEKGKDVELRCDPISGHTALYWYRQSLGQGLEFLIYFQGNSAPDKSGLPSDRFSAERTGGSVSTLTIQRTQQEDSAVYLCASSFWVSSTDTQYFGPGTRLTVL.

V usage is TRBV2 and J usage is TRBJ2-3; D may be TRBD2 (5 bases). The V gene lost 3 bases and the J gene lost 7 bases, with 20 bases spanning the gap. The germline V gene encodes CDR1 SNHLY and CDR2 FYNNEI. CDR3 length: 16 residues. DNA of the CDR3: TGTGCCAGCAGTGATCTCCGGGGATCGCTTCTTAATACGCAGTATTTT. Translation: CASSDLRGSLLNTQYF.

J is TRBJ1-1 and V is TRBV29-1; D is possibly TRBD1 (5 bases). V shed 3 bases and J shed 2 bases, with 13 bases lying between them. CDR3 length: 14 residues. CDR1 SQVTM and CDR2 ANQGSEA come from the germline V gene. The CDR3 DNA is TGCAGCGTTGACTGGGGGGACGGTAACACTGAAGCTTTCTTT. Its protein is CSVDWGDGNTEAFF.

This clonotype showed up just a few times. This chain joins TRBV5-1 and TRBJ1-1, with D unclear. The CDR3 runs 15 residues. V gave up 0 bases and J gave up 4 bases, with 13 bases separating them. Germline V lookup: CDR1 SGHRS, CDR2 YFSETQ. DNA for the CDR3: TGCGCCAGCAGCTTGGCGCAGAACCGGGGCACTGAAGCTTTCTTT. Its protein product is CASSLAQNRGTEAFF.

The chain combines TRBV6-6 with TRBJ2-1, with D maybe TRBD2 (5 bases). The V gene's germline CDR1 is MNHNY and CDR2 SVGAGI (reference sequence). The CDR3 has 11 amino acids. V gave up 5 bases and J gave up 9 bases, with 8 bases separating them. Here the CDR3 reads CASSRLPEQFF. The CDR3 bases are TGTGCCAGCAGTCGACTACCTGAGCAGTTCTTC.

This clonotype was seen a few times. The chain joins TRBV5-1 to TRBJ1-3; D ambiguous. The CDR3 runs to 18 residues. From germline, CDR1 is SGHRS and CDR2 YFSETQ. Trimming removed 4 bases from V and 2 bases from J, with 22 bases in between. The CDR3 DNA is TGCGCCAGCAGCCTCCGGGAGACCTTCGGCCTCACTGGAAACACCATATATTTT. It codes for CASSLRETFGLTGNTIYF.

This clonotype was detected once. The rearrangement links TRBV4-2 to TRBJ2-7; 8 bases fit TRBD2. Trimming removed 1 base from V and 8 bases from J; junction bases left unmatched: 10. Germline V gene data show CDR1 as LGHNA and CDR2 as YNFKEQ. The CDR3 has 15 residues. The CDR3 here is CASSQVDGGATKQYF. The CDR3 region has the DNA TGTGCCAGCAGCCAAGTCGACGGGGGGGCAACAAAGCAGTACTTC.

The genes are TRBV5-5 and TRBJ2-7, with 9 bases aligning to TRBD2. This CDR3 has 15 amino acids. Germline CDR1 reads SGHKS; CDR2 reads YYEKEE (reference sequence). V was clipped by 1 base and J by 2 bases; unmatched bases: 4. The CDR3, as DNA: TGTGCCAGCAGCTTGATAGCGGGGGATACCTACGAGCAGTACTTC. It codes for CASSLIAGDTYEQYF.

CDR3 protein: CSARAYRQGFSNEQFF. The CDR3 DNA reads as TGCAGTGCTAGAGCCTATCGGCAGGGGTTTTCTAATGAGCAGTTCTTC. The rearrangement joins TRBV20-1 to TRBJ2-1, with D possibly TRBD1 on 6 matching bases. Germline V gene data show CDR1 as DFQATT and CDR2 as SNEGSKA (reference sequence). The CDR3 covers 16 residues. V was clipped by 1 base and J by 7 bases, with 20 bases between them.

The V gene is TRBV5-1, the J gene TRBJ2-7; D may be TRBD1 or TRBD2 (5 bases each). This CDR3 has 16 amino acids. Per the germline V gene, CDR1 is SGHRS and CDR2 is YFSETQ. Trimming removed 0 bases from V and 3 bases from J, with 16 bases in between. CDR3 protein: CASSLEGSLMVYEQYF. The CDR3 nucleotides are TGCGCCAGCAGCTTGGAGGGGAGTCTAATGGTCTACGAGCAGTACTTC.

This clonotype was recorded only once. The J gene is TRBJ2-7, the V gene TRBV4-1; 7 bases map to TRBD1. V lost 2 bases to trimming and J lost 5 bases; unmatched junction nucleotides: 9. Germline values: CDR1 MGHRA, CDR2 YSYEKL. CDR3 length: 15 residues. The CDR3 region has the DNA TGCGCCAGCAGCCAAAAACAGGGGAAAATCCACGAGCAGTACTTC. It is translated as CASSQKQGKIHEQYF.

V is TRBV29-1 and J is TRBJ1-3; D is uncertain. The germline gives CDR1 SQVTM, CDR2 ANQGSEA. The CDR3 runs to 16 residues. V lost 6 bases, J lost 2 bases, and 20 bases lay in between. CDR3 region: CSVQGWTEVTGNTIYF. CDR3 in DNA: TGCAGCGTACAAGGGTGGACTGAAGTAACTGGAAACACCATATATTTT.

V and J are TRBV6-1 and TRBJ1-1; 11 bases agree with TRBD1. V shed 6 bases, J shed 5 bases, and the junction held 8 bases outside the gene matches. CDR1 and CDR2 (germline): MNHNS, SASEGT. This CDR3 region has 15 residues. CDR3 in amino acids: CASSRPGTGGTEAFF. The CDR3 DNA follows: TGTGCCAGCAGCCGCCCGGGGACAGGGGGAACTGAAGCTTTCTTT.

This chain joins TRBV5-1 and TRBJ2-1; TRBD1 matches at 9 bases. The CDR3 length is 15 residues. V lost 5 bases to trimming and J lost 7 bases; unmatched junction nucleotides: 10. Germline CDR1 SGHRS, CDR2 YFSETQ. CDR3 residues: CASSGSGQGRNEQFF. CDR3 nucleotide sequence: TGCGCCAGCAGTGGATCGGGACAGGGTAGGAATGAGCAGTTCTTC.

This clonotype was seen more than once but under ten times. The chain links TRBV18 to TRBJ2-1; D may be TRBD2 (5 bases). The CDR3 runs to 15 residues. The V gene lost 0 bases and the J gene lost 6 bases, with 12 bases spanning the gap. From germline, CDR1 is KGHSH and CDR2 LQKENI. CDR3 in DNA: TGTGCCAGCTCACCACCGAGGAAAGGAGGCAATGAGCAGTTCTTC. This codes for CASSPPRKGGNEQFF.

This clonotype showed up just a few times. J is TRBJ1-2 and V is TRBV6-5; D gene unclear. Germline V gene sequence: CDR1 MNHEY, CDR2 SVGAGI. The CDR3 covers 15 residues. Trimming pared 0 bases from V and 7 bases from J, leaving 15 bases between. In DNA, the CDR3 is TGTGCCAGCAGTTACTCCGACCTTTATAGAAGTGGCTACACCTTC. Its translation is CASSYSDLYRSGYTF.

This clonotype was picked up many times. The V and J genes are TRBV6-5 and TRBJ2-1; perhaps TRBD2 as D (5 bases). V dropped 6 bases and J dropped 7 bases, with 10 bases sitting between them. The V gene's germline CDR1 is MNHEY and CDR2 SVGAGI. This CDR3 has 12 residues. This CDR3 is CASRTLGNEQFF. The CDR3 bases are TGTGCCAGCAGAACACTAGGGAATGAGCAGTTCTTC.

The chain uses TRBV4-1 and TRBJ2-7; D ambiguous. This CDR3 spans 15 amino acids. Germline values: CDR1 MGHRA, CDR2 YSYEKL. With 1 base removed from V and 3 bases from J, the gap between germline ends came to 13 bases. The CDR3 region is CASSQVGNTYYEQYF. CDR3 in DNA: TGCGCCAGCAGCCAAGTAGGGAACACCTACTACGAGCAGTACTTC.

This clonotype was recorded only once. This sequence joins TRBV12-3 or TRBV12-4 and TRBJ2-7; D may be TRBD2 (6 bases). Trimming removed 7 bases at V and 4 bases at J, with 14 bases between. The CDR3 loop spans 13 amino acids. CDR3 DNA sequence: TGTGCCAGCACGCGGGGCGCAGGGTACGAGCAGTACTTC. This translates into CASTRGAGYEQYF.

In this sample, this clonotype turned up a few times. J is TRBJ2-4 and V is TRBV20-1; TRBD1 matches 8 bases. The CDR3 contains 16 residues. In germline, CDR1 is DFQATT, CDR2 SNEGSKA (reference sequence). V lost 4 bases, J lost 7 bases, and 15 bases stayed unmatched. For the CDR3, the DNA is TGCAGTGCTACCCCGACAGGGGCGACGGCGATGAACATTCAGTACTTC. Translation gives CSATPTGATAMNIQYF.

The V and J genes are TRBV10-3 and TRBJ2-1, with D possibly called TRBD1 or TRBD2 (7 bases each). The CDR3 runs to 19 residues. Trimming took 3 bases from V and 0 from J, leaving 21 bases between them. Germline V CDR1 and CDR2: ENHRY, SYGVKD. CDR3 nucleotides: TGTGCCATCAGTGATAGGGGGCTAGCGGTGATGAGCTCCTACAATGAGCAGTTCTTC. This gives the protein CAISDRGLAVMSSYNEQFF.

The V gene is TRBV3-1, the J gene TRBJ1-5; D is unclear. Germline V gene sequence: CDR1 LGHDT, CDR2 YNNKEL (reference sequence). V lost 3 bases and J lost 1, with 13 bases in between. This CDR3 contains 16 residues. The CDR3 bases are TGTGCCAGCAGCCAGGATTACCAGCTAAGCAATCAGCCCCAGCATTTT. Translated: CASSQDYQLSNQPQHF.

The rearrangement links TRBV12-3 or TRBV12-4 to TRBJ2-2; a possible D gene is TRBD1 (6 bases). The V gene lost 8 bases and the J gene lost 4 bases, with 14 bases spanning the gap. CDR3 length: 14 amino acids. The CDR3 DNA follows: TGTGCCAGCGTTACAGGGATGCGCACCGGGGAGCTGTTTTTT. It encodes CASVTGMRTGELFF.

This sequence joins TRBV7-2 and TRBJ2-5; D is possibly TRBD1 or TRBD2 (5 bases each). Trimming removed 3 bases from V and 1 base from J, with 12 bases in between. Germline V gene sequence: CDR1 SGHTA, CDR2 FQGNSA. This CDR3 comprises 15 residues. The CDR3 sequence: CASSLWGRIQETQYF. The CDR3 DNA is TGTGCCAGCAGCTTGTGGGGACGCATCCAAGAGACCCAGTACTTC.

The V gene is TRBV9, the J gene TRBJ2-2; D is perhaps TRBD2 (5 bases). The CDR3 covers 18 residues. Per germline, CDR1 SGDLS and CDR2 YYNGEE. V was pared by 4 bases and J by 5 bases, with 24 bases between. The DNA of the CDR3 is TGTGCCAGCAGCCCCAATTCGGCCCGGGGAACGCAAACCGGGGAGCTGTTTTTT. Translated, it gives CASSPNSARGTQTGELFF. Looking up the rest from reference TRBV9 and TRBJ2-2 gives the full variable domain: DSGVTQTPKHLITATGQRVTLRCSPRSGDLSVYWYQQSLDQGLQFLIQYYNGEERAKGNILERFSAQQFPDLHSELNLSSLELGDSALYFCASSPNSARGTQTGELFFGEGSRLTVL.

The sample holds one count of this clonotype. J is TRBJ1-5 and V is TRBV6-5, with 10 bases aligning to TRBD1. Germline V gives CDR1 MNHEY, CDR2 SVGAGI. The CDR3 totals 19 residues. The V segment lost 4 bases and the J segment 4 bases; nucleotides outside the gene matches: 16. The CDR3 coding sequence is TGTGCCAGCAGTTCGCGCGCAACCGGGACAGGGGTTCTTAATCAGCCCCAGCATTTT. Amino acid sequence: CASSSRATGTGVLNQPQHF.